The entry below describes one T cell receptor (beta chain). Germline loops: CDR1 GTSNPN, CDR2 SVGIG (reference sequence). V was cut by 0 bases and J by 6 bases, with 11 bases left in between. The CDR3 sequence is 13 residues long. TCRdb's table, derived via immunoSEQ multiplex PCR, lists solely in-frame clones and lacks some. The repertoire has more than 70,000 clones, 94% of them found once; the top ten carry roughly 3%. The sample belongs to a study of control samples from healthy donors and cancer patients. This clonotype originated in a woman in her 30s in good health. V and J are TRBV30 and TRBJ1-2; unclear D gene. Sequenced: blood. For the CDR3, the DNA is TGTGCCTGGAGTGTAATGGGGTGGGATGGCTACACCTTC. Encoded protein: CAWSVMGWDGYTF.